One sample yielded the 9 T cell receptor beta chains listed below, sequenced in a study of T-cell reconstitution after alpha-beta-depleted transplantation in children. A TCRbeta library incorporating unique molecular identifiers was prepared. TCRdb independently ran MiXCR on the PCR reads; one entry per CDR3 protein. The sample comprises more than 400,000 distinct CDR3 sequences, over 10% of which are singletons, and less than 15% rests with the top ten. The specimen comprised PBMCs, mostly from graft donor cells, sampled 180 days after TCRalphabeta/CD19-depleted stem cell transplant. The receptors were sampled from a female patient between 2 and 15 years old who had a stem cell transplant for aplastic anemia, so the T cells may come from the graft donor.

At least ten counts were recorded for this clonotype. The chain combines TRBV7-2 with TRBJ2-7; 14 nucleotides match TRBD2. The germline V gene encodes CDR1 SGHTA and CDR2 FQGNSA. V lost 3 bases, J lost 2 bases, and 9 bases stayed unmatched. The CDR3 is 18 residues long. DNA of the CDR3: TGTGCCAGCAGCTTCACGATTGGGACTAGCGGGAGACCCTACGAGCAGTACTTC. Translation: CASSFTIGTSGRPYEQYF.

The V call is TRBV6-5, the J call TRBJ1-6; D gene ambiguous. The germline CDR1 and CDR2 sequences are MNHEY and SVGAGI. The V and J ends lost 2 bases and 0 bases respectively, with 8 bases between them. This CDR3 is 16 amino acids long. CDR3 coding DNA: TGTGCCAGCAGTTACAGTGATAGCTCCTATAATTCACCCCTCCACTTT. It translates to CASSYSDSSYNSPLHF.

The rearrangement uses TRBV6-2 or TRBV6-3 and TRBJ2-7, with TRBD2 matching over 13 bases. The CDR3 extends over 16 amino acids. Germline CDR1 and CDR2: MNHEY and SVGEGT. J lost 2 bases, V lost 0 bases, and 1 base had no gene match. DNA for the CDR3: TGTGCCAGCAGTTACTCGGGACTAGCGGGGCCCTACGAGCAGTACGTC. Its protein product is CASSYSGLAGPYEQYV.

This clonotype was detected a few times. The V gene is TRBV20-1, the J gene TRBJ2-1, with a tentative D call TRBD2 (5 bases). The germline V and J ends were trimmed by 0 bases and 5 bases, with 20 bases remaining between them. The CDR3 spans 17 residues. CDR1 is DFQATT, CDR2 SNEGSKA, per germline (reference sequence). The CDR3 DNA reads as TGCAGTGCTAGAGACGGCCCGGCGCTCGCGACTAACAATGAGCAGTTCTTC. This translates into CSARDGPALATNNEQFF.

The chain employs TRBV5-1 and TRBJ2-1; TRBD1 matches 7 bases. CDR1 and CDR2 from the germline V gene are SGHRS and YFSETQ. The CDR3 has 13 amino acids. J gave up 9 bases and V 2 bases, and 5 bases lay outside the gene matches. DNA for the CDR3: TGCGCCAGCAGCTTTGGGACAGAGGGTGAGCAGTTCTTC. Translated: CASSFGTEGEQFF.

The chain couples TRBV6-2 or TRBV6-3 to TRBJ2-7; D is perhaps TRBD2 (6 bases). V was pared by 0 bases and J by 3 bases, with 12 bases between. The V gene's germline CDR1 is MNHEY and CDR2 SVGEGT. CDR3 length: 15 amino acids. The CDR3 DNA sequence: TGTGCCAGCAGTTACTCGGTGGCTAGCGACTACGAGCAGTACTTC. This gives the protein CASSYSVASDYEQYF.

The V and J genes are TRBV3-1 and TRBJ2-2; D gene unclear. V was cut by 1 base and J by 4 bases, with 10 bases left in between. This CDR3 has 15 amino acids. Germline CDR1 reads LGHDT; CDR2 reads YNNKEL (reference sequence). The CDR3 loop reads CASSQAPLSTGELFF. The CDR3 DNA is TGTGCCAGCAGCCAAGCCCCGTTATCCACCGGGGAGCTGTTTTTT.

The chain has TRBV7-6 and TRBJ1-1; no definite D call. Germline V gives CDR1 SGHVS, CDR2 FNYEAQ. V lost 5 bases to trimming and J lost 9 bases, with 10 bases between them. The CDR3 totals 11 residues. CDR3 sequence: CASSTRTQAFF. The CDR3 DNA reads TGTGCCAGCAGCACCCGGACTCAAGCTTTCTTT.

This clonotype was counted only a few times. The genes are TRBV7-3 and TRBJ1-2, with no clear D. V lost 3 bases and J 6 bases, leaving 11 bases between the germline ends. There are 13 residues in the CDR3. Germline values: CDR1 SGHTA, CDR2 FQGTGA. CDR3 sequence: CASSFGSGDGYTF. CDR3 in DNA: TGTGCCAGCAGCTTCGGATCAGGAGATGGCTACACCTTC. The complete variable domain, with remaining parts taken from reference TRBV7-3 and TRBJ1-2, reads GAGVSQTPSNKVTEKGKYVELRCDPISGHTALYWYRQSLGQGPEFLIYFQGTGAADDSGLPNDRFFAVRPEGSVSTLKIQRTERGDSAVYLCASSFGSGDGYTFGSGTRLTVV.